This is a list of T cell receptor beta chains from one sample in a study of regulatory T cells in long-lasting Graves disease. TCRdb ran MiXCR on the multiplex PCR reads and lists one entry per CDR3 protein. The table has 350,000 to 450,000 distinct CDR3 sequences, about 15% seen once. This sample was shared with a second study, whose subject was T cells in Graves' hyperthyroidism and ophthalmopathy.

Here the sequenced sample was peripheral blood mononuclear cells (PBMCs), taken at new diagnosis, from a patient treated with antithyroid drugs. These receptors came from a woman in her thirties with Graves disease. Both conserved end residues are part of each CDR3. Each record gives: V gene, J gene, CDR3 length, D gene, clone size, CDR3 protein, CDR3 DNA. A D gene is named only where the DNA matches it firmly. Some rows have no size entry. The others give once, few or many, or a class for an expanded clone.

TRBV5-5,TRBJ1-2,18,TRBD1,many,CASSLEGTGTRLDYGYTF,TGTGCCAGCAGCTTGGAAGGGACAGGGACGCGATTGGACTATGGCTACACCTTC
TRBV7-8,TRBJ2-1,18,TRBD1,many,CASSLYAYPGQGGNEQFF,TGTGCCAGCAGCTTATACGCCTACCCGGGACAGGGGGGCAATGAGCAGTTCTTC
TRBV9,TRBJ2-3,18,TRBD2,few,CASSQGLAGGPSGDTQYF,TGTGCCAGCAGCCAGGGACTAGCGGGAGGGCCCTCGGGAGATACGCAGTATTTT
TRBV6-2/TRBV6-3,TRBJ2-3,13,-,few,CASSSFRRDTQYF,TGTGCCAGCAGTTCGTTCCGGAGAGATACGCAGTATTTT
TRBV2,TRBJ2-4,15,-,few,CASSPTTTYKNIQYF,TGTGCCAGCAGTCCCACTACTACCTACAAAAACATTCAGTACTTC
TRBV27,TRBJ2-2,14,-,once,CASSLSETAGELFF,TGTGCCAGCAGCCTCTCTGAGACGGCCGGGGAGCTGTTTTTT
TRBV29-1,TRBJ2-1,11,-,many,CSVVGFDEQFF,TGCAGCGTTGTGGGGTTTGATGAGCAGTTCTTC
TRBV12-3/TRBV12-4,TRBJ2-3,16,-,many,CASSLARGIPTDTQYF,TGTGCCAGCAGTTTAGCGCGAGGGATTCCCACAGATACGCAGTATTTT
TRBV30,TRBJ1-1,14,-,many,CAWSVRGVNTEAFF,TGTGCCTGGAGTGTCCGAGGGGTGAACACTGAAGCTTTCTTT
TRBV7-9,TRBJ2-7,16,-,-,CASSTAFRGESYEQYF,TGTGCCAGCAGCACCGCCTTTCGAGGGGAATCCTACGAGCAGTACTTC
TRBV12-3/TRBV12-4,TRBJ2-2,16,TRBD1,many,CASSMRTGLYTGELFF,TGTGCCAGCAGTATGCGGACAGGGTTATACACCGGGGAGCTGTTTTTT
TRBV30,TRBJ2-7,13,-,many,CAWSGQEVNEQYF,TGTGCCTGGTCTGGGCAGGAGGTGAACGAGCAGTACTTC
TRBV20-1,TRBJ2-5,15,TRBD1,many,CSASVPQGARGTQYF,TGCAGTGCTAGTGTGCCGCAGGGGGCCCGAGGGACCCAGTACTTC
TRBV12-3/TRBV12-4,TRBJ2-1,16,TRBD2,few,CASSTPSGPVYNEQFF,TGTGCCAGCAGTACCCCTAGCGGGCCAGTCTACAATGAGCAGTTCTTC
TRBV20-1,TRBJ1-6,15,TRBD1,-,CSASRRDRGDSPLHF,TGCAGTGCTAGCCGTCGAGACAGGGGAGATTCACCCCTCCACTTT
TRBV29-1,TRBJ2-7,13,TRBD1,few,CSVADRVRYEQYF,TGCAGCGTTGCTGACAGGGTTAGGTACGAGCAGTACTTC
TRBV6-2/TRBV6-3,TRBJ2-7,14,TRBD2,many,CASSYRTSSYEQYF,TGTGCCAGCTCCTATCGGACTAGCTCCTACGAGCAGTACTTC
TRBV27,TRBJ2-5,13,-,few,CASSYGGPRTQYF,TGTGCCAGCAGTTATGGGGGACCAAGGACCCAGTACTTC